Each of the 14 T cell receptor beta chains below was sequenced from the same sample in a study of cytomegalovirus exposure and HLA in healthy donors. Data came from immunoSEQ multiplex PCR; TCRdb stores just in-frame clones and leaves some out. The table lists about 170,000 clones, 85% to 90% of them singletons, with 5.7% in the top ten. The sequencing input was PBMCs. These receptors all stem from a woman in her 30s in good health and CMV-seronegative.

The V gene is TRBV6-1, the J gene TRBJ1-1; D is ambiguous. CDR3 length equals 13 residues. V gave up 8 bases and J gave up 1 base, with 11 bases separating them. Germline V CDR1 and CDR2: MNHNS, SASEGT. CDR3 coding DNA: TGTGCCAGCGCGGGCAGTCGGAACACTGAAGCTTTCTTT. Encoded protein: CASAGSRNTEAFF.

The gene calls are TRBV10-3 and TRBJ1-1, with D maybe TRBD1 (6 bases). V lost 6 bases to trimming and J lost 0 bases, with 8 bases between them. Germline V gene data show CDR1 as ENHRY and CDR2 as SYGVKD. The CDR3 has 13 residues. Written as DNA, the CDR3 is TGTGCCATCAGGGACAGTATGAACACTGAAGCTTTCTTT. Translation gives CAIRDSMNTEAFF.

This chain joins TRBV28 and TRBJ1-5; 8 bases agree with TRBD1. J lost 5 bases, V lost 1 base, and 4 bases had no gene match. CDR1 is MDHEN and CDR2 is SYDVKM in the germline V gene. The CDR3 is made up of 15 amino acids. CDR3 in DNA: TGTGCCAGCAGTTTATCGGACAGGGAAGATCAGCCCCAGCATTTT. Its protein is CASSLSDREDQPQHF.

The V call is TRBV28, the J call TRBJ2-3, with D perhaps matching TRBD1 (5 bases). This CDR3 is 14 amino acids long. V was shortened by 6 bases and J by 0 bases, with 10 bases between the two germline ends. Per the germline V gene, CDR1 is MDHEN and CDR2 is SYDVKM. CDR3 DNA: TGTGCCAGCAGGACAGTTCCTAGCACAGATACGCAGTATTTT. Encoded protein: CASRTVPSTDTQYF.

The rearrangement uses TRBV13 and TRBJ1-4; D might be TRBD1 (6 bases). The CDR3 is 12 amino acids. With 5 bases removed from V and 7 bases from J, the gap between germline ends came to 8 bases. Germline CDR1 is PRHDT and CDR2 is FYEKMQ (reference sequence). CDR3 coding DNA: TGTGCCAGCAGCGCCAGGGGTGAAAAACTGTTTTTT. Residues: CASSARGEKLFF.

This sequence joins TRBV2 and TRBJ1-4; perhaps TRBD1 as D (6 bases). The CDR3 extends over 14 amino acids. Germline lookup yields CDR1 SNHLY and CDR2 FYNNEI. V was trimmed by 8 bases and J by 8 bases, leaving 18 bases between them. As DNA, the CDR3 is TGTGCCAGCCGGAGGGGGTCGTGGGGGGAAAAACTGTTTTTT. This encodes CASRRGSWGEKLFF.

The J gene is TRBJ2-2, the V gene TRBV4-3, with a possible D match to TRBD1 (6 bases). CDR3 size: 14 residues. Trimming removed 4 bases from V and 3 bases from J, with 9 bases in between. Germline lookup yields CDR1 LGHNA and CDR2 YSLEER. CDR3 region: CASSPDSDTGELFF. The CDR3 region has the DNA TGCGCCAGCAGCCCGGACAGCGACACCGGGGAGCTGTTTTTT.

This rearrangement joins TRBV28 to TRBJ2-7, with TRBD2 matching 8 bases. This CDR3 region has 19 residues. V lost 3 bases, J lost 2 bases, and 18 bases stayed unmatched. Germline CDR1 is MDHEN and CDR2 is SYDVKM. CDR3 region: CASSFLGLSSGSRPYEQYF. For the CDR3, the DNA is TGTGCCAGCAGTTTCCTGGGACTTTCAAGCGGGAGTCGACCCTACGAGCAGTACTTC.

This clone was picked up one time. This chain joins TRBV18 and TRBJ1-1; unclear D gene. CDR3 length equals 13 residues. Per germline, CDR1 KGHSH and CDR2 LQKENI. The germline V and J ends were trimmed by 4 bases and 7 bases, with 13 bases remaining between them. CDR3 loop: CASSLLDISEAFF. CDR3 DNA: TGTGCCAGCTCACTGCTCGACATCAGTGAAGCTTTCTTT.

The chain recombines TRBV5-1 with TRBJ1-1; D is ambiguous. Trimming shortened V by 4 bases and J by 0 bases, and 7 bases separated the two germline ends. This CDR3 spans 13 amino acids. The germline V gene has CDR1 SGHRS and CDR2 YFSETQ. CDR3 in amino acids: CASSRNMNTEAFF. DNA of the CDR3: TGCGCCAGCAGCAGAAACATGAACACTGAAGCTTTCTTT.

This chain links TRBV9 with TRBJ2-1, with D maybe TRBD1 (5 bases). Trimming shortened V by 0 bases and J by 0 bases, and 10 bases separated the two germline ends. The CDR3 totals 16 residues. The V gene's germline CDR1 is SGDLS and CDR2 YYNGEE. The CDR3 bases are TGTGCCAGCAGCGTAGAGGGGTGGAGCTCCTACAATGAGCAGTTCTTC. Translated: CASSVEGWSSYNEQFF. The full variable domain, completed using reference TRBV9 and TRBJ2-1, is DSGVTQTPKHLITATGQRVTLRCSPRSGDLSVYWYQQSLDQGLQFLIQYYNGEERAKGNILERFSAQQFPDLHSELNLSSLELGDSALYFCASSVEGWSSYNEQFFGPGTRLTVL.

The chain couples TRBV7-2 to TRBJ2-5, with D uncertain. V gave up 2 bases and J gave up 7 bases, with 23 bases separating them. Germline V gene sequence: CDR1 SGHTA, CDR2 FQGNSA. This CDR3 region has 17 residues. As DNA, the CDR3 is TGTGCCAGCAGCTTAAATTCAGGTCGTAGCATCGACCTGACCCAGTACTTC. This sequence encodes CASSLNSGRSIDLTQYF.

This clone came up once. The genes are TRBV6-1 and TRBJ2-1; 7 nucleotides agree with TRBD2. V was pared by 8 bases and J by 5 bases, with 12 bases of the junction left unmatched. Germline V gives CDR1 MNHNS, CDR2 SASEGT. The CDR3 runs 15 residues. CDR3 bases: TGTGCCAGCGGCCCATCCGGGAGGACCCACAATGAGCAGTTCTTC. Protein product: CASGPSGRTHNEQFF.

CDR3 in DNA: TGTGCCAGCAGCTTAGCGCCAGGGGGAAACACTGAAGCTTTCTTT. Translation gives CASSLAPGGNTEAFF. J is TRBJ1-1 and V is TRBV7-9; 7 bases align to TRBD1. The CDR3 has 15 amino acids. Germline assignment: CDR1 SEHNR and CDR2 FQNEAQ (reference sequence). The V and J ends lost 0 bases and 2 bases, in that order; junction bases with no gene match: 3. Full variable domain (missing parts from reference TRBV7-9 and TRBJ1-1): DTGVSQNPRHKITKRGQNVTFRCDPISEHNRLYWYRQTLGQGPEFLTYFQNEAQLEKSRLLSDRFSAERPKGSFSTLEIQRTEQGDSAMYLCASSLAPGGNTEAFFGQGTRLTVV.